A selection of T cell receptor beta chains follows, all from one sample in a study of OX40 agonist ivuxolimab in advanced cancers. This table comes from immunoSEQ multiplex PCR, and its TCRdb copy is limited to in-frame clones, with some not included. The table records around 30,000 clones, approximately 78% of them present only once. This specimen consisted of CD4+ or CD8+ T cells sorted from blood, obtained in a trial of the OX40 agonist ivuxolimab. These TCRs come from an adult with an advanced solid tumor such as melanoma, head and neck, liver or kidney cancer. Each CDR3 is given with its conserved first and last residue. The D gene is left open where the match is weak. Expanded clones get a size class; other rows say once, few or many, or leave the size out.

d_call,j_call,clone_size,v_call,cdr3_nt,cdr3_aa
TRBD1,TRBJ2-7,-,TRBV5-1,TGCGCCAGCAGCCCTGGGACAGTGTCGGGCGAGCAGTACTTC,CASSPGTVSGEQYF
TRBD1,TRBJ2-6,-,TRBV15,TGTGCCACCAGCGTTGGGACAGCCCCTGGGGCCAACGTCCTGACTTTC,CATSVGTAPGANVLTF
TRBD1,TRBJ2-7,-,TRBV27,TGTGCCAGCAGACCCGGGGACAGGGCCAAGCAGTACTTC,CASRPGDRAKQYF
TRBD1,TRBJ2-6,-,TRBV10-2,TGCGCCAGCAGAGACTCCAGGGGGCGAACTCCCTCTGGGGCCAACGTCCTGACTTTC,CASRDSRGRTPSGANVLTF
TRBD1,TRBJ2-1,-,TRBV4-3,TGCGCCAGCAGCCAGGCCCCCGGGACAGCTTACAATGAGCAGTTCTTC,CASSQAPGTAYNEQFF
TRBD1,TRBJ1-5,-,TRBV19,TGTGCCAGTAGTATAGATCCACCGGGACAGGGATACCAGCCCCAGCATTTT,CASSIDPPGQGYQPQHF
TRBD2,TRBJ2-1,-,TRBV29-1,TGCAGCGTGGGGGGGACTAGCGGGAGGGCGTATAATGAGCAGTTCTTC,CSVGGTSGRAYNEQFF
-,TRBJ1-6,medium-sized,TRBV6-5,TGTGCCAGCAGTTACTCGGCCCCAGTTTCACCCCTCCACTTT,CASSYSAPVSPLHF
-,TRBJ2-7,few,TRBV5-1,TGCGCCAGCAGTAACCCGGCCAGCCACTGGGAGCAGTACTTC,CASSNPASHWEQYF
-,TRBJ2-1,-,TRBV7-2,TGTGCCAGCAGCTCGCCGGGGAAGGCGGTGCAGTTCTTC,CASSSPGKAVQFF
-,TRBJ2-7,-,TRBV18,TGTGCCAGCTCACCAGTCGGGAGTGGAGACGAGCAGTACTTC,CASSPVGSGDEQYF
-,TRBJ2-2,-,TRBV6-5,TGTGCCAGCCTCGGCAGGGGCAACACCGGGGAGCTGTTTTTT,CASLGRGNTGELFF
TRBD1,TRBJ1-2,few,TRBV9,TGTGCCAGCAGCGCGAGGACAGGGGGCGCCAAGGGCTATGGCTACACCTTC,CASSARTGGAKGYGYTF
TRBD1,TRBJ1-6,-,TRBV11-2,TGTGCCAGCAGCCTCTCGGGACAGGGATCCTATAATTCACCCCTCCACTTT,CASSLSGQGSYNSPLHF
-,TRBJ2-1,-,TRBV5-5,TGTGCCAGCAGCTTGGACAGGGCGAATGAGCAGTTCTTC,CASSLDRANEQFF